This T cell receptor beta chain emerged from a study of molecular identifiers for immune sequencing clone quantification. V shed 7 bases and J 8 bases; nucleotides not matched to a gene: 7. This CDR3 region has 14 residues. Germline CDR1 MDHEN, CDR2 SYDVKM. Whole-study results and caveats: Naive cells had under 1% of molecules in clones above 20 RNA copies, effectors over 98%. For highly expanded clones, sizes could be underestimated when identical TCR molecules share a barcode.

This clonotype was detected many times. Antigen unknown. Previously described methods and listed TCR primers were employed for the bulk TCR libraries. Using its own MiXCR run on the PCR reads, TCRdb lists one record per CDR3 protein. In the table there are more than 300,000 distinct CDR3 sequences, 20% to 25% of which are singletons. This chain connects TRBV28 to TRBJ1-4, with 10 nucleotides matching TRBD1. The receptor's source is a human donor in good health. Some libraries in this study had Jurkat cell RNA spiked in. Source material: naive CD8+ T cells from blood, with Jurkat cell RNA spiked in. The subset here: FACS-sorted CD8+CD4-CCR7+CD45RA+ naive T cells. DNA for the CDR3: TGTGCCAGCACCGGGACAGGGGTTGTGGAAAAACTGTTTTTT. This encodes CASTGTGVVEKLFF.